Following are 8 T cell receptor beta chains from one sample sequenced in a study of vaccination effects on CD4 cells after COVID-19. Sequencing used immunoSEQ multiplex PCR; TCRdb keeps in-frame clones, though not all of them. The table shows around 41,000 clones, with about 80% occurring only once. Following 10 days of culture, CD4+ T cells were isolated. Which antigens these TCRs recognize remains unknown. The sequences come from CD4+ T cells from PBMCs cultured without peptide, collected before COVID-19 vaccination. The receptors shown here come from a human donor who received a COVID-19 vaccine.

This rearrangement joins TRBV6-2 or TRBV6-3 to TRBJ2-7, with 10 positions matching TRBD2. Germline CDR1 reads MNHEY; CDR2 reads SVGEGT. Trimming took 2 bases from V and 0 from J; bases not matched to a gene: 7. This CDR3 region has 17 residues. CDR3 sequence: CASSYSSGGANSYEQYV. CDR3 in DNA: TGTGCCAGCAGTTACAGCAGCGGGGGGGCCAACTCCTACGAGCAGTACGTC.

CDR3 sequence: CASSLVAGGGETQYF. The CDR3 DNA is TGTGCCAGCAGCTTGGTAGCGGGGGGGGGAGAGACCCAGTACTTC. The rearrangement links TRBV5-4 to TRBJ2-5, with 11 nucleotides matching TRBD2. Germline-derived CDR1 and CDR2 are SGHNT and YYREEE (reference sequence). This CDR3 spans 15 amino acids. V dropped 0 bases and J dropped 4; count of bases not matched to a gene: 2. Full variable domain (missing parts from reference TRBV5-4 and TRBJ2-5): ETGVTQSPTHLIKTRGQQVTLRCSSQSGHNTVSWYQQALGQGPQFIFQYYREEENGRGNFPPRFSGLQFPNYSSELNVNALELDDSALYLCASSLVAGGGETQYFGPGTRLLVL.

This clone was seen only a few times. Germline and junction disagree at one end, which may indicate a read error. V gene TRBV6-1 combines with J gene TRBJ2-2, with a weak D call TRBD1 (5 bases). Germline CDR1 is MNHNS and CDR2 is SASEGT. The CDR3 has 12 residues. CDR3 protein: CASREGAGELFF. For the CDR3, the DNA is TGTGCCAGCAGAGAAGGGGCCGGGGAGCTGTTTTTT.

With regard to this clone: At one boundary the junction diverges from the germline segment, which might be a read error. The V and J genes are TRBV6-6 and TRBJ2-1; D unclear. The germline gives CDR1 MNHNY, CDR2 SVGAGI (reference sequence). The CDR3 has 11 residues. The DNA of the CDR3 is TGTGCCAGCAGTTACCTCGGGCAGCCACTCTTC. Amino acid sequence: CASSYLGQPLF.

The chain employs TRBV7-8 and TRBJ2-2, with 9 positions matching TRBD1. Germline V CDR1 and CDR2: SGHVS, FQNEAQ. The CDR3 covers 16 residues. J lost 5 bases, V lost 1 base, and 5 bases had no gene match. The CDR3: CASSLGYRGQTGELFF. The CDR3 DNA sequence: TGTGCCAGCAGCTTAGGTTACAGGGGGCAAACCGGGGAGCTGTTTTTT.

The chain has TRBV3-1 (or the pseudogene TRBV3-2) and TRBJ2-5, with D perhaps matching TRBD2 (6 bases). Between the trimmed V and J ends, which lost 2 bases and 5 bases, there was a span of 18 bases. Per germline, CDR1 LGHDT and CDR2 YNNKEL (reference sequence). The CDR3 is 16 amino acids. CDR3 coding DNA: TGTGCCAGCAGCCAACCCGGGGTAACGGGGAGGGAGACCCAGTACTTC. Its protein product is CASSQPGVTGRETQYF.

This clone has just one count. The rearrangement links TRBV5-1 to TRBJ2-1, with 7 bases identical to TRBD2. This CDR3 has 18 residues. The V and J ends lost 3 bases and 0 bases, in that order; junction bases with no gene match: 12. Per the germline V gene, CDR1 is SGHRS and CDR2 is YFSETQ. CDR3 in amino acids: CASSSLVPGGNSYNEQFF. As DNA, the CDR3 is TGCGCCAGCAGCTCTCTGGTCCCGGGGGGTAACTCCTACAATGAGCAGTTCTTC.

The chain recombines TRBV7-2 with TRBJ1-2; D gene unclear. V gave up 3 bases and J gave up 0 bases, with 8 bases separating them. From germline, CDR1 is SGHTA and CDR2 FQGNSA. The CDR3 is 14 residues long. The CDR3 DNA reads TGTGCCAGCAGCTTTACGGTTGCTAACTATGGCTACACCTTC. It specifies CASSFTVANYGYTF.